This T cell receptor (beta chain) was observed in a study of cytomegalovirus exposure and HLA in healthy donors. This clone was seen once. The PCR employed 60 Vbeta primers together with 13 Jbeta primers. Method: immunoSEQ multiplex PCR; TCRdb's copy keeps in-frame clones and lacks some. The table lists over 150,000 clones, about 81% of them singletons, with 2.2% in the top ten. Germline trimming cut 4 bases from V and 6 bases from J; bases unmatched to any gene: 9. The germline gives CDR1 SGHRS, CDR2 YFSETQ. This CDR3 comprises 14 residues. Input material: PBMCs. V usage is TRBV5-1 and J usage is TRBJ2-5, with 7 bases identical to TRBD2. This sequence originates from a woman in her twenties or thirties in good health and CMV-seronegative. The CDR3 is CASSTGGGPKTQYF. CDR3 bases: TGCGCCAGCAGCACTGGGGGGGGTCCGAAGACCCAGTACTTC.